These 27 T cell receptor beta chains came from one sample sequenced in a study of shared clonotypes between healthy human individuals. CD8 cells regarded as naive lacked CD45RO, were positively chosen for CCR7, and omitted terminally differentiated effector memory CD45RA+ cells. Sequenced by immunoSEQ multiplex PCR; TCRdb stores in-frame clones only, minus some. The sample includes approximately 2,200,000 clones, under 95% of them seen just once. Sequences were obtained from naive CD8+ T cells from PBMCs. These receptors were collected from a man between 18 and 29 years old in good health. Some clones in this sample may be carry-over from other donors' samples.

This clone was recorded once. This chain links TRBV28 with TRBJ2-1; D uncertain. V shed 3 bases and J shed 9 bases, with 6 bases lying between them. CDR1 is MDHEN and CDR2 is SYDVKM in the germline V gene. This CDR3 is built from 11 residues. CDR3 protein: CASSFPPEQFF. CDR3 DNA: TGTGCCAGCAGTTTTCCCCCTGAGCAGTTCTTC.

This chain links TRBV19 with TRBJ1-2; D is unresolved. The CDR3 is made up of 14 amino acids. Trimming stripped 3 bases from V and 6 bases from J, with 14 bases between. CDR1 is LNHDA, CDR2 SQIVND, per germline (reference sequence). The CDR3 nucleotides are TGTGCCAGTAGTATTCTGGCCACCTCGGATGGCTACACCTTC. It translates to CASSILATSDGYTF.

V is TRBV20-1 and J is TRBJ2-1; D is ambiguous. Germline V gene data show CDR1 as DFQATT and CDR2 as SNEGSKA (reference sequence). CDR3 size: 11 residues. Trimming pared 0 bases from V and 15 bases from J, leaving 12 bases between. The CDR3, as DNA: TGCAGTGCTAGAGATGTGCAGGTTAGGTTCTTC. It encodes CSARDVQVRFF.

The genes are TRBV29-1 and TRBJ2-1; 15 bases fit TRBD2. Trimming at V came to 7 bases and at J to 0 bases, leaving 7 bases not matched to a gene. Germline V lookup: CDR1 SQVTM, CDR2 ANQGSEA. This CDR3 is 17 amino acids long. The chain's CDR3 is CSAPGTSGRTSYNEQFF. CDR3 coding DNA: TGCAGCGCCCCCGGGACTAGCGGGAGGACCTCCTACAATGAGCAGTTCTTC.

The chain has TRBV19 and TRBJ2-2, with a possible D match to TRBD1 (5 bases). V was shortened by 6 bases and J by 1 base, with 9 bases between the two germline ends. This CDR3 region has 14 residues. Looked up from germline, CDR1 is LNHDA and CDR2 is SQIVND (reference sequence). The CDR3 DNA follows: TGTGCCAGTAGAACTACAGGGAACACCGGGGAGCTGTTTTTT. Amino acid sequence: CASRTTGNTGELFF.

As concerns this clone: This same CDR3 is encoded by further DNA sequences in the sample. In DNA, the CDR3 is TGCGCCAGCAGCCAAGGACTCGCCAGCTCCTACAATGAGCAGTTCTTC. It codes for CASSQGLASSYNEQFF. V and J are TRBV4-3 and TRBJ2-1; no clear D. V was pared by 1 base and J by 0 bases, with 10 bases between. The germline V gene encodes CDR1 LGHNA and CDR2 YSLEER. This CDR3 is built from 16 residues.

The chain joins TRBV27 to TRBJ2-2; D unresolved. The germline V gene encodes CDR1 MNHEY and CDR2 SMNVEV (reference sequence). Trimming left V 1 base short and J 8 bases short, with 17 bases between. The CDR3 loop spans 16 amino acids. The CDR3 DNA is TGTGCCAGCAGTTTATACCCTCACGGCGGTGCGGGGGAGCTGTTTTTT. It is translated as CASSLYPHGGAGELFF.

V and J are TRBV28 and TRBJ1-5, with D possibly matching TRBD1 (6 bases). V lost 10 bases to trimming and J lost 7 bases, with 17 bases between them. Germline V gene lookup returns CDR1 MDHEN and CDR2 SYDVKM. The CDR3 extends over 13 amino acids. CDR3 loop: CATRGRFRQPQHF. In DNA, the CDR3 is TGTGCCACCCGGGGGCGGTTCAGGCAGCCCCAGCATTTT.

The CDR3 nucleotides are TGTGCCAGCAGCGCCCACTTGAGCCCCACTGAAGCTTTCTTT. This encodes CASSAHLSPTEAFF. V gene TRBV9 combines with J gene TRBJ1-1; D unclear. V was clipped by 3 bases and J by 4 bases, with 13 bases between them. CDR1 is SGDLS and CDR2 is YYNGEE in the germline V gene. The length of the CDR3 is 14 residues.

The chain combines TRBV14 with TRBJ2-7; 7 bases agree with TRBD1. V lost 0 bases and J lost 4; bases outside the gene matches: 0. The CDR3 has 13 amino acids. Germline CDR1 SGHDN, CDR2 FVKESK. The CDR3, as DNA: TGTGCCAGCAGCCAAGAGGACAGGTACGAGCAGTACTTC. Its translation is CASSQEDRYEQYF.

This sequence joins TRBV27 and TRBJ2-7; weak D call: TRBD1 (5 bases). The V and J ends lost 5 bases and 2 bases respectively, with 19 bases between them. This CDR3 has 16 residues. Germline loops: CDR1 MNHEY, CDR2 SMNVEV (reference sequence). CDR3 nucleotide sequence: TGTGCCAGCAGTCCTTCTACAGGTATTGTCACCTACGAGCAGTACTTC. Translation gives CASSPSTGIVTYEQYF.

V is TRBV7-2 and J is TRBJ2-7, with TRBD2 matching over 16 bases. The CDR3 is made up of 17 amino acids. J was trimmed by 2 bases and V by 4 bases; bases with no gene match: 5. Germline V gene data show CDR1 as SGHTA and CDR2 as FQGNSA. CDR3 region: CASSWGLAGGPAYEQYF. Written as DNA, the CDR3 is TGTGCCAGCAGCTGGGGACTAGCGGGAGGGCCGGCCTACGAGCAGTACTTC.

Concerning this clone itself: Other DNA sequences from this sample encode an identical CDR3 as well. Written as DNA, the CDR3 is TGTGCCAGCAGTGAAGGTTGGATTTACGAGCAGTACTTC. The encoded protein is CASSEGWIYEQYF. V is TRBV6-1 and J is TRBJ2-7; D remains unclear. The ends were cut back, 1 base at V and 4 bases at J, with 8 bases in the middle. The germline V gene has CDR1 MNHNS and CDR2 SASEGT. There are 13 residues in the CDR3.

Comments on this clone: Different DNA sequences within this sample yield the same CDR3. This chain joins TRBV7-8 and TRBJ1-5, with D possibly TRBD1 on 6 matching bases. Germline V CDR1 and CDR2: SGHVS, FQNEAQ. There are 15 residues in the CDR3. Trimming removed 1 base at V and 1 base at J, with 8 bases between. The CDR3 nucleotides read TGTGCCAGCAGCTTAGAAGGACAGAGCAATCAGCCCCAGCATTTT. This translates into CASSLEGQSNQPQHF.

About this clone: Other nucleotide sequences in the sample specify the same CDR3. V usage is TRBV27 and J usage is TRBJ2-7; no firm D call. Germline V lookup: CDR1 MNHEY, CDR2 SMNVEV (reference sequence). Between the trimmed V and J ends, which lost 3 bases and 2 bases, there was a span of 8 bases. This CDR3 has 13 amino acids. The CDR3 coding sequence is TGTGCCAGCAGTTTCATGGGCCCCTACGAGCAGTACTTC. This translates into CASSFMGPYEQYF.

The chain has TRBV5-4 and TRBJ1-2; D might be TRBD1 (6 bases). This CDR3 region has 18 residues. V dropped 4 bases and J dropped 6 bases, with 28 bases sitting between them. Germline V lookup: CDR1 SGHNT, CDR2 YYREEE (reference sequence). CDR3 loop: CASSADNGWGGLLDGYTF. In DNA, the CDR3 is TGTGCCAGCAGCGCCGACAACGGTTGGGGGGGGCTTTTGGATGGCTACACCTTC. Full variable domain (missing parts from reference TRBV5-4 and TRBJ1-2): ETGVTQSPTHLIKTRGQQVTLRCSSQSGHNTVSWYQQALGQGPQFIFQYYREEENGRGNFPPRFSGLQFPNYSSELNVNALELDDSALYLCASSADNGWGGLLDGYTFGSGTRLTVV.

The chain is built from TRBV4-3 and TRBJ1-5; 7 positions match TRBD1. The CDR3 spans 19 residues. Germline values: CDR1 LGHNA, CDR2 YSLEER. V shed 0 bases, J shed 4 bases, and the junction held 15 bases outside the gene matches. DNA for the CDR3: TGCGCCAGCAGCCAAGAGCGTCAGGGGGACTTTTTGGGTAATCAGCCCCAGCATTTT. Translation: CASSQERQGDFLGNQPQHF.

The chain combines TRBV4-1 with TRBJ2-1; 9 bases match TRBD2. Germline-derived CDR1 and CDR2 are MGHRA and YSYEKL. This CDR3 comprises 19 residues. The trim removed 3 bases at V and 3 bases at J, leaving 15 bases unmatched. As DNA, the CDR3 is TGCGCCAGCAGCCAGAAGTCATGGACTCTAGCGGGACTCTACAATGAGCAGTTCTTC. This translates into CASSQKSWTLAGLYNEQFF.

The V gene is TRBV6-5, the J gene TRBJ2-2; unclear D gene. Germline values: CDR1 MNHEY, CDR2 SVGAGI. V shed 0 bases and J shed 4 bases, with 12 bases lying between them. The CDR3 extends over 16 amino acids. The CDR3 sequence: CASSYSAGVGTGELFF. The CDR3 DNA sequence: TGTGCCAGCAGTTACTCCGCTGGGGTAGGCACCGGGGAGCTGTTTTTT.

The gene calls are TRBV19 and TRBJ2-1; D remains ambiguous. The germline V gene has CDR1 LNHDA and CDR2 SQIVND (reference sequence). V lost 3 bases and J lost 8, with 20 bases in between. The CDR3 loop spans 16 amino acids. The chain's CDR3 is CASSIGWAPPHDEQFF. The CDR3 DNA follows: TGTGCCAGTAGTATCGGATGGGCCCCACCCCACGATGAGCAGTTCTTC.

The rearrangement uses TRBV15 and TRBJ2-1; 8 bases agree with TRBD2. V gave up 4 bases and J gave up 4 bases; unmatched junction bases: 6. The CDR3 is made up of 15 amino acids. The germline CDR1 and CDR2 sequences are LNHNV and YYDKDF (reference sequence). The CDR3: CATSMDGRVYNEQFF. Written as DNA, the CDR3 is TGTGCCACCAGCATGGACGGGAGGGTTTACAATGAGCAGTTCTTC.

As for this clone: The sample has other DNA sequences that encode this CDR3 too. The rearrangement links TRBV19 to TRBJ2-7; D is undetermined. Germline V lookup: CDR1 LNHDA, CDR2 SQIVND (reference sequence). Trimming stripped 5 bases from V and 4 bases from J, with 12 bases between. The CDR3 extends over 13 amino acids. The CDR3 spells CASSSGQRYEQYF. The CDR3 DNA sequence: TGTGCCAGTAGTTCCGGGCAGAGATACGAGCAGTACTTC.

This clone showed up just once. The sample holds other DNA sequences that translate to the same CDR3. Written as DNA, the CDR3 is TGTGCCAGCAGCTCGACGGGGGGCGAGCAGTACTTC. Amino acid sequence: CASSSTGGEQYF. The rearrangement uses TRBV7-3 and TRBJ2-7; the match to TRBD2 covers 7 bases. Germline V gives CDR1 SGHTA, CDR2 FQGTGA. This CDR3 comprises 12 residues. Trimming removed 4 bases from V and 6 bases from J; junction bases left unmatched: 3. The full variable domain, rest sourced from reference TRBV7-3 and TRBJ2-7, is GAGVSQTPSNKVTEKGKYVELRCDPISGHTALYWYRQSLGQGPEFLIYFQGTGAADDSGLPNDRFFAVRPEGSVSTLKIQRTERGDSAVYLCASSSTGGEQYFGPGTRLTVT.

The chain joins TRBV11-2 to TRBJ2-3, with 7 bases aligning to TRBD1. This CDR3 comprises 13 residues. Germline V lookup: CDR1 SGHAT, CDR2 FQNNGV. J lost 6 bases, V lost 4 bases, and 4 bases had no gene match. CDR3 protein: CASSSGQADTQYF. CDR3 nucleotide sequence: TGTGCCAGCAGCTCCGGACAGGCCGATACGCAGTATTTT.

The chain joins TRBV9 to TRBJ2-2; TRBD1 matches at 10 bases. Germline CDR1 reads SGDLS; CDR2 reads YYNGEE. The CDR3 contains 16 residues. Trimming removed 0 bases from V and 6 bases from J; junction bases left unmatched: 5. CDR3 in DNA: TGTGCCAGCAGCGTAGTCGGGACAGGGGCTCCCGGGGAGCTGTTTTTT. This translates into CASSVVGTGAPGELFF.

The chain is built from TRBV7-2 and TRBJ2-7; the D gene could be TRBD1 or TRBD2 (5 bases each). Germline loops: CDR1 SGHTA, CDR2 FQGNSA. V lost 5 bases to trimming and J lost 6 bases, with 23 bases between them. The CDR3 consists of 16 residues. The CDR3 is CASSPRTGPQRSEQYF. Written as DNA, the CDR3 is TGTGCCAGCAGCCCACGGACGGGGCCCCAACGGAGCGAGCAGTACTTC.

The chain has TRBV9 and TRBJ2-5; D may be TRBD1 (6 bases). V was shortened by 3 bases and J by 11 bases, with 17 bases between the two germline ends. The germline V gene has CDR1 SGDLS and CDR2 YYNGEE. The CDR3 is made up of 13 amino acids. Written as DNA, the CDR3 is TGTGCCAGCAGCGCCACAGGAGCCGGGACACAGTACTTC. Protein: CASSATGAGTQYF.